This is a list of T cell receptor beta chains from one sample in a study of cytomegalovirus exposure and HLA in healthy donors. This table comes from immunoSEQ multiplex PCR, and its TCRdb copy is limited to in-frame clones, with some not included. The sample shows 150,000 or so clones, 60% to 85% of them seen only once. Specimen: PBMCs. The receptor source for this set is a man between 35 and 55 years old in good health and CMV-seropositive. Both conserved end residues are part of each CDR3. The order of the fields is J gene, D gene, V gene, clone size, CDR3 DNA, CDR3 protein. A D gene is named only where the DNA matches it firmly. Size tells how often a clone was seen (once, few, many) or the class of an expanded clone, and some rows leave it out.

TRBJ2-7,TRBD1,TRBV27,-,TGTGCCAGCAGCCGAAGGGGGCCGGGCGAGCAGTACTTC,CASSRRGPGEQYF
TRBJ2-1,-,TRBV4-2,-,TGTGCCAGCAGCCGGGGGACTCCTACCTACAATGAGCAGTTCTTC,CASSRGTPTYNEQFF
TRBJ1-5,-,TRBV5-8,-,TGTGCCAGCAGCTCAGACACTCATGGGCCCCAGCATTTT,CASSSDTHGPQHF
TRBJ1-4,-,TRBV5-1,once,TGCGCCAGCAGTAAGGAGGTGGGAGAAAAACTGTTTTTT,CASSKEVGEKLFF
TRBJ2-3,-,TRBV7-9,-,TGTGCCAGCAGCTTACAGGAAGATACGCAGTATTTT,CASSLQEDTQYF
TRBJ2-3,TRBD2,TRBV2,-,TGTGCCAGCACCAGCGGGGAGTCGGATACGCAGTATTTT,CASTSGESDTQYF
TRBJ2-5,-,TRBV7-2,-,TGTGCCAGCAGCCCCCGTACGGGGGAGACCCAGTACTTC,CASSPRTGETQYF
TRBJ2-7,-,TRBV6-6,-,TGTGCCAGCAGGCGAAGGACAGCCTCCCCCTACGAGCAGTACTTC,CASRRRTASPYEQYF
TRBJ2-5,-,TRBV7-2,few,TGTGCCAGCAGAGGGGGAGAGACCCAGTACTTC,CASRGGETQYF
TRBJ2-7,-,TRBV7-8,-,TGTGCCAGCAGCTTGGGGGGGGTACAGGGTTCCTACGAGCAGTACTTC,CASSLGGVQGSYEQYF
TRBJ2-3,TRBD2,TRBV7-2,few,TGTGCCAGCAGCTTTAGCGGGAGGGCCCTCGGAGATACGCAGTATTTT,CASSFSGRALGDTQYF
TRBJ1-1,TRBD1,TRBV19,-,TGTGCCAGTAGTAACCTTCCGGGACAGGGTAGGGGTACTGAAGCTTTCTTT,CASSNLPGQGRGTEAFF
TRBJ1-5,TRBD1,TRBV5-1,-,TGCGCCAGCAGCTTGGGGGACAGCCACAATCAGCCCCAGCATTTT,CASSLGDSHNQPQHF
TRBJ2-3,TRBD1,TRBV18,-,TGTGCCAGCTCATTACGACAGGGTGAAGGAGATACGCAGTATTTT,CASSLRQGEGDTQYF
TRBJ2-3,-,TRBV10-3,-,TGTGCCATCAGGGACACTTCCACAGATACGCAGTATTTT,CAIRDTSTDTQYF
TRBJ2-7,-,TRBV5-6,-,TGTGCCAGCAGCTCCAGGTTTTCAATAAGCTCCTACGAGCAGTACTTC,CASSSRFSISSYEQYF
TRBJ1-1,-,TRBV27,-,TGTGCCAGCACCCCCCGACCAGGCACTGAAGCTTTCTTT,CASTPRPGTEAFF
TRBJ1-1,TRBD1,TRBV6-6,few,TGTGCCAGCAGTTCGGGACAGCCAGGGACTGAAGCTTTCTTT,CASSSGQPGTEAFF
TRBJ2-3,-,TRBV19,-,TGTGCCAGTAGGGGGGGGGCAGGGACTAGCACAGATACGCAGTATTTT,CASRGGAGTSTDTQYF
TRBJ2-1,-,TRBV5-6,-,TGTGCCAGCAGCTTAACCGGGAGTAAGGGGTTCTTC,CASSLTGSKGFF
TRBJ1-5,TRBD1,TRBV15,-,TGTGCCACCAGCAGAGAACAGTGGACCGGGACAGGGGCTGATCAGCCCCAGCATTTT,CATSREQWTGTGADQPQHF
TRBJ2-7,TRBD2,TRBV15,-,TGTGCCACCAGCAGTAAGGCTAGCGGGACCCGGGCCGGCTACGAGCAGTACTTC,CATSSKASGTRAGYEQYF
TRBJ1-2,TRBD1,TRBV19,-,TGTGCCAGTAGTATCCCGCAGGGGGCTGGTGGCTACACCTTC,CASSIPQGAGGYTF
TRBJ2-1,TRBD2,TRBV11-2,-,TGTGCCAGCAGCTCTAGGCTAGCGGGAGGGCCGAATGAGCAGTTCTTC,CASSSRLAGGPNEQFF
TRBJ1-5,-,TRBV6-6,-,TGTGCCAGCCACAGGGTTCTCAATCAGCCCCAGCATTTT,CASHRVLNQPQHF
TRBJ2-1,-,TRBV29-1,few,TGCAGCGTGACTAGCTCCTACAATGAGCAGTTCTTC,CSVTSSYNEQFF
TRBJ2-5,TRBD2,TRBV10-3,-,TGTGCCATCAGTGAGTCCCGACTAGCAGTAGGGACCCAGTACTTC,CAISESRLAVGTQYF
TRBJ2-7,-,TRBV5-1,-,TGCGCCAGCTCGCCAGAGGGACTTAGGGGTCTCTACGAGCAGTACTTC,CASSPEGLRGLYEQYF
TRBJ2-1,-,TRBV4-2,-,TGTGCCAGCAGCCCGCCCTTAATAGATCGGCAGTTCTTC,CASSPPLIDRQFF
TRBJ2-3,TRBD2,TRBV7-9,-,TGTGCCAGCAGCCGCCCCCACTGGACTAGCGGGAGGGCTGATACGCAGTATTTT,CASSRPHWTSGRADTQYF
TRBJ2-7,TRBD2,TRBV6-6,-,TGTGCCAGCAGTTTAGCGGGAAAGGCCTACGAGCAGTACTTC,CASSLAGKAYEQYF
TRBJ1-4,-,TRBV9,once,TGTGCCAGCAGCGTTACCGCGGGAGCTGAAAAACTGTTTTTT,CASSVTAGAEKLFF
TRBJ2-2,-,TRBV19,-,TGTGCCAGTAGATCCGCCCAGGGTGTGCCCAAGAACACCGGGGAGCTGTTTTTT,CASRSAQGVPKNTGELFF
TRBJ2-2,TRBD2,TRBV4-1,-,TGCGCCAGCAGCCGCGGGGAGGGATACACCGGGGAGCTGTTTTTT,CASSRGEGYTGELFF
TRBJ1-1,-,TRBV13,few,TGTGCCAGCGGACGAGGGAGGACCACTGAAGCTTTCTTT,CASGRGRTTEAFF
TRBJ1-2,TRBD1,TRBV9,once,TGTGCCAGCAGCTCTCGGACAGGACCCTATGGCTACACCTTC,CASSSRTGPYGYTF
TRBJ1-2,-,TRBV29-1,-,TGCAGCGTCCTATCCGAGTCAGGCTACACCTTC,CSVLSESGYTF
TRBJ2-5,-,TRBV7-2,few,TGTGCCAGCAGCTCAGACAGGTACCAAGAGACCCAGTACTTC,CASSSDRYQETQYF
TRBJ1-2,TRBD1,TRBV14,few,TGTGCCAGCAGCCCGACAGGGGTCAGTGGCTACACCTTC,CASSPTGVSGYTF
TRBJ1-2,TRBD1,TRBV28,-,TGTGCCAGCAGTTACACAGGGGGTGGCTACACCTTC,CASSYTGGGYTF
TRBJ2-2,-,TRBV6-1,-,TGTGCCAGCAGTGAAAGACAGAACACCGGGGAGCTGTTTTTT,CASSERQNTGELFF
TRBJ2-7,-,TRBV30,few,TGTGCCTTAATCAGGGGTGGTTCCTACGAGCAGTACTTC,CALIRGGSYEQYF
TRBJ1-6,-,TRBV27,-,TGTGCCAGCAGTTTGGAGCCGTTGTACCGGCAGTATCCCCTCCACTTT,CASSLEPLYRQYPLHF
TRBJ2-5,TRBD1,TRBV15,once,TGTGCCACCAGCAAAGACAGGGCCCAAGAGACCCAGTACTTC,CATSKDRAQETQYF
TRBJ2-1,TRBD2,TRBV6-1,-,TGTGCCAGCCAAGGCCTAGCGGGAGTCTTAAATGAGCAGTTCTTC,CASQGLAGVLNEQFF
TRBJ1-2,TRBD1,TRBV19,few,TGTGCCAGTAGTCCCCGGACAGGGTTTGTATCGTCGCACTATGGCTACACCTTC,CASSPRTGFVSSHYGYTF
TRBJ2-2,TRBD1,TRBV30,once,TGTGCCTGGAGTGGGGGGACAGGGCGGACCGGGGAGCTGTTTTTT,CAWSGGTGRTGELFF
TRBJ1-2,TRBD1,TRBV5-1,-,TGCGCCAGCAGCCGTCCTCAGGGGGGCGACTATGGCTACACCTTC,CASSRPQGGDYGYTF
TRBJ2-1,TRBD2,TRBV28,-,TGTGCCAGCAAGGGGGGGGCGGGAGGATACAATGAGCAGTTCTTC,CASKGGAGGYNEQFF
TRBJ2-7,-,TRBV28,few,TGTGCCAGCTGTTCACCTTTAGGGCGGGATTCCTACGAGCAGTACTTC,CASCSPLGRDSYEQYF
TRBJ2-1,TRBD2,TRBV27,-,TGTGCCAGCAGTTCCCGCGGGAGTCCAAACAATGAGCAGTTCTTC,CASSSRGSPNNEQFF
TRBJ2-7,-,TRBV19,-,TGTGCCAGTAGTATCAGGTTGGGCGGGACGGGCGAGCAGTACTTC,CASSIRLGGTGEQYF
TRBJ2-6,TRBD1,TRBV7-2,-,TGTGCCCAGGGGGCGTTGGGGCTTTTGGGGGCCAACGGCCTGACTTTC,CAQGALGLLGANGLTF
TRBJ1-2,TRBD1,TRBV5-1,once,TGCGCCAGCGGCCCGGGACAGGAGTTCTATGGCTACACCTTC,CASGPGQEFYGYTF
TRBJ2-1,-,TRBV12-2,-,TGTGCAAGTCGCCCCTTTAGCGGGCGCTCCTACAATGAGCAGTTCTTC,CASRPFSGRSYNEQFF
TRBJ2-1,TRBD2,TRBV7-9,once,TGTGCCAGCAGACCGGGACTAGCGGACAATGAGCAGTTCTTC,CASRPGLADNEQFF
TRBJ2-7,-,TRBV14,-,TGTGCCAGCAGCCAAGGAGCGAGCTCCTACGAGCAGTACTTC,CASSQGASSYEQYF
TRBJ2-2,-,TRBV6-6,-,TGTGCCAGCAGTTACGGGAGACGACACACCGGGGAGCTGTTTTTT,CASSYGRRHTGELFF
TRBJ1-3,TRBD1,TRBV28,-,TGTGCCAGCAGTTATTCCAGGGGGAGAGTTGGAAACACCATATATTTT,CASSYSRGRVGNTIYF
TRBJ2-1,-,TRBV29-1,once,TGCAGCGTTCTAGGAGGGCGGGTTCGAAGGGGTGAGCAGTTCTTC,CSVLGGRVRRGEQFF